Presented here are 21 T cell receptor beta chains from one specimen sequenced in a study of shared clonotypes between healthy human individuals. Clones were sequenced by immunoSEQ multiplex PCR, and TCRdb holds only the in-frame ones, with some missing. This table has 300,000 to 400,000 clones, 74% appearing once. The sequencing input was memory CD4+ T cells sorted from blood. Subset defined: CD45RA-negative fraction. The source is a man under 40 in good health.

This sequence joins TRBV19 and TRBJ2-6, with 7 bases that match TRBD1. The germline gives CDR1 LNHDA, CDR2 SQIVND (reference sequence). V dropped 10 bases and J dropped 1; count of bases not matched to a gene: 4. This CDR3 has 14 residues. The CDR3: CATAGGSGANVLTF. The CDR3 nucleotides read TGTGCCACCGCAGGGGGATCTGGGGCCAACGTCCTGACTTTC. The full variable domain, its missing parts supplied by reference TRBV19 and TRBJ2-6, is DGGITQSPKYLFRKEGQNVTLSCEQNLNHDAMYWYRQDPGQGLRLIYYSQIVNDFQKGDIAEGYSVSREKKESFPLTVTSAQKNPTAFYLCATAGGSGANVLTFGAGSRLTVL.

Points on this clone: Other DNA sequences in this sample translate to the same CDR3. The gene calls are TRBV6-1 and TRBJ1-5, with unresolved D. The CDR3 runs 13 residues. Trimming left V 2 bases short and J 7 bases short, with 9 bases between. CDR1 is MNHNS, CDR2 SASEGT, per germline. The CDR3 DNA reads TGTGCCAGCAGTGAACGAAGAGACCAGCCCCAGCATTTT. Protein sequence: CASSERRDQPQHF.

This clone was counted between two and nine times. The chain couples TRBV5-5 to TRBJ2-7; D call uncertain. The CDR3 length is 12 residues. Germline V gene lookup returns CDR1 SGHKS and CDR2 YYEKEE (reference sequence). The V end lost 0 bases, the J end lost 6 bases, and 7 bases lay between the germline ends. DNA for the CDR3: TGTGCCAGCAGCTTGGTGTATGGCGAGCAGTACTTC. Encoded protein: CASSLVYGEQYF.

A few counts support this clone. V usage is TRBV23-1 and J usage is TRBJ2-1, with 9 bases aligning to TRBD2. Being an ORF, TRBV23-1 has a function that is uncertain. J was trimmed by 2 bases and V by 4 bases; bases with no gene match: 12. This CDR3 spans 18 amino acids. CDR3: CASSPHLIAGATYNEQFF. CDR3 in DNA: TGCGCCAGCAGTCCTCACCTCATAGCGGGAGCCACCTACAATGAGCAGTTCTTC.

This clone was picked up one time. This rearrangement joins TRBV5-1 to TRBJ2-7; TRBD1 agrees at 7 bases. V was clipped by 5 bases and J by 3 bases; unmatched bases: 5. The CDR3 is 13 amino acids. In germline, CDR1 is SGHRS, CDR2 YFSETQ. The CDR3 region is CASRRDRNYEQYF. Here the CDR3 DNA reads TGCGCCAGCAGACGGGACAGAAACTACGAGCAGTACTTC. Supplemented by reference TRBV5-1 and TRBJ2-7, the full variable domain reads KAGVTQTPRYLIKTRGQQVTLSCSPISGHRSVSWYQQTPGQGLQFLFEYFSETQRNKGNFPGRFSGRQFSNSRSEMNVSTLELGDSALYLCASRRDRNYEQYFGPGTRLTVT.

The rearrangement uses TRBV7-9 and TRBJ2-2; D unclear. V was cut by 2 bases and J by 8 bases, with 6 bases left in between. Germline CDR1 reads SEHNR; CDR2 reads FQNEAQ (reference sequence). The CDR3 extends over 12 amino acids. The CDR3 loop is CASSLPWGELFF. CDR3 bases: TGTGCCAGCAGCTTACCCTGGGGGGAGCTGTTTTTT.

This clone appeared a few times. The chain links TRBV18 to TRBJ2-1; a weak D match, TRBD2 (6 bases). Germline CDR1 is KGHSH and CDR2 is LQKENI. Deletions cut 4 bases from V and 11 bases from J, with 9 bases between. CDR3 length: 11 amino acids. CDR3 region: CASSRGGQQFF. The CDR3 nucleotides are TGTGCCAGCTCACGGGGAGGACAGCAGTTCTTC.

The CDR3 loop reads CATSRAFPRGTAADTQYF. DNA of the CDR3: TGTGCCACCAGCAGAGCCTTCCCCCGTGGGACCGCCGCTGATACGCAGTATTTT. V and J are TRBV15 and TRBJ2-3; D tentatively fits TRBD1 or TRBD2 (5 bases each). The V gene's germline CDR1 is LNHNV and CDR2 YYDKDF (reference sequence). The CDR3 sequence is 18 residues long. V was clipped by 1 base and J by 6 bases, with 23 bases between them.

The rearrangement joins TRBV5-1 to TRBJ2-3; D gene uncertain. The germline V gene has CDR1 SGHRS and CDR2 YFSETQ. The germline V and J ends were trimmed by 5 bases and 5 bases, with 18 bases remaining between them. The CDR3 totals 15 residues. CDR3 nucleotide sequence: TGCGCCAGCAGGCCCAAGGGTGGACGGCAAGATACGCAGTATTTT. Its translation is CASRPKGGRQDTQYF.

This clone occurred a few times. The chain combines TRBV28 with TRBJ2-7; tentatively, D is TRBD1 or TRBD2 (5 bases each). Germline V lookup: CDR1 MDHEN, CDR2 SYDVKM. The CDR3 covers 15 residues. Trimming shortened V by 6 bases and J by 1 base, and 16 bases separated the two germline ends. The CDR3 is CASRPAFEGSYEQYF. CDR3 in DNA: TGTGCCAGCAGACCGGCTTTTGAGGGGTCCTACGAGCAGTACTTC.

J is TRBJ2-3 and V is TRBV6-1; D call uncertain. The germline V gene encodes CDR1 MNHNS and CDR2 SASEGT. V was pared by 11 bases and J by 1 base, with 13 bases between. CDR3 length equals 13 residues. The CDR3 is CAADDWGTDTQYF. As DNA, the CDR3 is TGTGCCGCAGACGACTGGGGCACAGATACGCAGTATTTT.

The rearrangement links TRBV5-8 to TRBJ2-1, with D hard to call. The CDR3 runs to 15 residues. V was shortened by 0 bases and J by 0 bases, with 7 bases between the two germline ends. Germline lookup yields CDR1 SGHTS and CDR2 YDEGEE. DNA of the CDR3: TGTGCCAGCAGCTTGGACGTTCTCTCCTACAATGAGCAGTTCTTC. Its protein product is CASSLDVLSYNEQFF.

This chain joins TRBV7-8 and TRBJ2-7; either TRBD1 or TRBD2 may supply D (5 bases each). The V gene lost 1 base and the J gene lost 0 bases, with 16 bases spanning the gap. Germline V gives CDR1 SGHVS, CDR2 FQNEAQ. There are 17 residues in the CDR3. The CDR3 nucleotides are TGTGCCAGCAGCTTAGATAGGGGACGACCGAGCTCCTACGAGCAGTACTTC. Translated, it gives CASSLDRGRPSSYEQYF.

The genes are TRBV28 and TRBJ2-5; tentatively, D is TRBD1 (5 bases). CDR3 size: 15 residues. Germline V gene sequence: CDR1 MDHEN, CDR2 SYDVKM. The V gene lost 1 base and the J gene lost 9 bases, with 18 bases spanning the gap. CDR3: CASSLLDAYTGAQYF. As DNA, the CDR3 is TGTGCCAGCAGTTTATTGGACGCGTATACAGGCGCCCAGTACTTC. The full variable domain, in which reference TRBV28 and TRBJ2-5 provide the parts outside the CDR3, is DVKVTQSSRYLVKRTGEKVFLECVQDMDHENMFWYRQDPGLGLRLIYFSYDVKMKEKGDIPEGYSVSREKKERFSLILESASTNQTSMYLCASSLLDAYTGAQYFGPGTRLLVL.

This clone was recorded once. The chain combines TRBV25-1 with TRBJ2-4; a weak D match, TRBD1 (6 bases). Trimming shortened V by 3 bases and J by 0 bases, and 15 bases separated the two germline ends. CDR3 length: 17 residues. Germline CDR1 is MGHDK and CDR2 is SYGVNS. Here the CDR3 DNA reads TGTGCCAGCAGTGAGGCCAGGGGAAGACTAGCCAAAAACATTCAGTACTTC. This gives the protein CASSEARGRLAKNIQYF.

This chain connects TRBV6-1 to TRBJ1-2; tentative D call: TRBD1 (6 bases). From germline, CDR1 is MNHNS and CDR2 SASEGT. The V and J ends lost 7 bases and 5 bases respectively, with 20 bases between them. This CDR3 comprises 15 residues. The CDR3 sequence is CASTQEGGRGYGYTF. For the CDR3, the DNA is TGTGCCAGCACCCAGGAGGGGGGGCGCGGGTATGGCTACACCTTC.

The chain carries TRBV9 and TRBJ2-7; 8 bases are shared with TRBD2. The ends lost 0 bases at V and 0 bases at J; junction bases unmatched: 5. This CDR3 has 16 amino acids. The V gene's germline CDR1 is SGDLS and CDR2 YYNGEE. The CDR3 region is CASSVEGSGSSYEQYF. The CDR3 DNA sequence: TGTGCCAGCAGCGTAGAAGGAAGCGGGAGCTCCTACGAGCAGTACTTC.

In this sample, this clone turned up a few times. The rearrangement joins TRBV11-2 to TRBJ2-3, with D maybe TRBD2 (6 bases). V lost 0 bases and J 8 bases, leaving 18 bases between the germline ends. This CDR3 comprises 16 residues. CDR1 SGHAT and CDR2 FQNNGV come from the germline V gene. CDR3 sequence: CASSLELLAPLSTQYF. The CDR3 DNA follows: TGTGCCAGCAGCTTAGAGTTACTAGCCCCGTTGAGTACGCAGTATTTT.

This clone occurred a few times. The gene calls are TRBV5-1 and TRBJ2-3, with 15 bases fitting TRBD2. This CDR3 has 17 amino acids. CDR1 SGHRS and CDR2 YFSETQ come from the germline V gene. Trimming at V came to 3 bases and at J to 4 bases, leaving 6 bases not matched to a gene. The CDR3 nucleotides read TGCGCCAGCAGCTCCGGACTAGCGGGAGGGGCCCCAGATACGCAGTATTTT. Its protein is CASSSGLAGGAPDTQYF. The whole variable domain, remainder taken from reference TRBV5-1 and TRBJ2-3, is KAGVTQTPRYLIKTRGQQVTLSCSPISGHRSVSWYQQTPGQGLQFLFEYFSETQRNKGNFPGRFSGRQFSNSRSEMNVSTLELGDSALYLCASSSGLAGGAPDTQYFGPGTRLTVL.

CDR3 nucleotides: TGTGCCAGCAGCTTACTAGACAGCAAAAACACTGAAGCTTTCTTT. Amino acids: CASSLLDSKNTEAFF. The chain uses TRBV7-2 and TRBJ1-1; TRBD1 might be the D (5 bases). Trimming cost V 2 bases and J 2 bases, with 12 bases left between them. The germline V gene has CDR1 SGHTA and CDR2 FQGNSA. The CDR3 is 15 residues long.

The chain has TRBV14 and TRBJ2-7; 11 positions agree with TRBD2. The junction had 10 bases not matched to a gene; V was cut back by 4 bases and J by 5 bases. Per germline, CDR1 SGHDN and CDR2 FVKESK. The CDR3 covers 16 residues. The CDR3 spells CASSPRQTSGSHEQYF. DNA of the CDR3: TGTGCCAGCAGCCCAAGGCAAACTAGCGGGAGCCACGAGCAGTACTTC. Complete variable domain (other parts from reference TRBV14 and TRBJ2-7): EAGVTQFPSHSVIEKGQTVTLRCDPISGHDNLYWYRRVMGKEIKFLLHFVKESKQDESGMPNNRFLAERTGGTYSTLKVQPAELEDSGVYFCASSPRQTSGSHEQYFGPGTRLTVT.